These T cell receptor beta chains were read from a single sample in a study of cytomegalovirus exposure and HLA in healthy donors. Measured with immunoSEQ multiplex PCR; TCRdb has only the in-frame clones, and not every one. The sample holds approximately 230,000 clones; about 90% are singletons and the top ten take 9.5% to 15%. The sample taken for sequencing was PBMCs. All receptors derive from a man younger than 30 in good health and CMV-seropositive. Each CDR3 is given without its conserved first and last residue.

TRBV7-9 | ASSPGRDHYEQY
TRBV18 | ASSPTPGQTNYGYT
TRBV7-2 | ASSLLAGLTAHEQF
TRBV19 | ASSPPGQRSYNEQF
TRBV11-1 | ASSSTVLSGEDETQY
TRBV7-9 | ASSLRTSGNHEQY
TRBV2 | ASSGFDQETQY
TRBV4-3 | ASSHSLYTGELF
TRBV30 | AWSDRTSGSYEQY
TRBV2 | ASSGTSGGSYNEQF
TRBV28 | ASSQNGGYGYT